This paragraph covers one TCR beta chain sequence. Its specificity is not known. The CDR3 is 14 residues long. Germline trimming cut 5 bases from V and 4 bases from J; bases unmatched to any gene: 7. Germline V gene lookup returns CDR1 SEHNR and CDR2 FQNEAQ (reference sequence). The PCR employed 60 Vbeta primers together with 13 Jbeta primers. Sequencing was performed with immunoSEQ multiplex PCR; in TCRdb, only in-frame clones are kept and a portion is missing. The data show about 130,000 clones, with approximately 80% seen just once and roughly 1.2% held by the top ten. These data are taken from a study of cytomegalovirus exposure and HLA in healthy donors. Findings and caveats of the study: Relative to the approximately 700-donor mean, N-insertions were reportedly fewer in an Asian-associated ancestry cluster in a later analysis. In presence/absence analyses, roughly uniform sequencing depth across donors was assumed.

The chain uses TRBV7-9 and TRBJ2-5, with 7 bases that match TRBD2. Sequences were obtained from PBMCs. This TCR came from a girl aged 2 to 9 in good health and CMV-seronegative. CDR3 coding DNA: TGTGCCAGCAGCAAACTTGGGGGGGGAGAGACCCAGTACTTC. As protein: CASSKLGGGETQYF.